The 15 T cell receptor beta chains presented below share a single source sample, sequenced in a study of blood T cell repertoires in COVID-19. Only in-frame clones appear in the TCRdb table, and some are missing; sequencing was by immunoSEQ multiplex PCR. The sample has some 270,000 clones, roughly 89% seen once. Sequences were obtained from peripheral blood. These receptors all stem from a woman in her thirties or forties who had recovered from COVID-19.

The chain carries TRBV19 and TRBJ2-7, with 7 bases fitting TRBD1. The J segment lost 2 bases and the V segment lost 7 bases, leaving 8 bases of the junction unmatched. This CDR3 spans 14 amino acids. CDR1 LNHDA and CDR2 SQIVND come from the germline V gene (reference sequence). The CDR3 protein is CASIGDRAPYEQYF. CDR3 nucleotide sequence: TGTGCCAGTATCGGCGACAGGGCCCCCTACGAGCAGTACTTC.

This clone was observed a few times. This chain links TRBV6-6 with TRBJ2-7; 7 positions match TRBD1. Per the germline V gene, CDR1 is MNHNY and CDR2 is SVGAGI (reference sequence). Germline trimming cut 5 bases from V and 4 bases from J; bases unmatched to any gene: 5. This CDR3 spans 13 amino acids. The CDR3 coding sequence is TGTGCCAGCAGTACGACAGGGTGGTACGAGCAGTACTTC. This codes for CASSTTGWYEQYF.

The chain is built from TRBV18 and TRBJ2-1, with TRBD2 matching over 8 bases. Germline loops: CDR1 KGHSH, CDR2 LQKENI. This CDR3 has 12 amino acids. V lost 6 bases, J lost 9 bases, and 4 bases stayed unmatched. The CDR3: CASSGSGIEQFF. As DNA, the CDR3 is TGTGCCAGCTCTGGTAGCGGGATTGAGCAGTTCTTC.

The chain carries TRBV27 and TRBJ2-2, with D perhaps TRBD2 (7 bases). The V gene lost 6 bases and the J gene lost 6 bases, with 14 bases spanning the gap. The CDR3 totals 14 residues. In germline, CDR1 is MNHEY, CDR2 SMNVEV (reference sequence). CDR3 loop: CASRPGGDAGELFF. CDR3 bases: TGTGCCAGCAGGCCGGGGGGCGATGCCGGGGAGCTGTTTTTT.

This rearrangement joins TRBV7-9 to TRBJ2-5, with D maybe TRBD1 (7 bases). The V gene's germline CDR1 is SEHNR and CDR2 FQNEAQ (reference sequence). This CDR3 has 16 amino acids. V lost 1 base and J 5 bases, leaving 17 bases between the germline ends. For the CDR3, the DNA is TGTGCCAGCAGCTTAGTTGGGAGCAGGGGGGAGGAGACCCAGTACTTC. The encoded protein is CASSLVGSRGEETQYF.

The gene calls are TRBV24-1 and TRBJ2-2; 9 nucleotides line up with TRBD1. Germline CDR1 is KGHDR and CDR2 is SFDVKD. This CDR3 is 15 amino acids long. Germline trimming cut 5 bases from V and 0 bases from J; bases unmatched to any gene: 0. The CDR3 loop reads CATSGQGANTGELFF. The DNA for the CDR3 is TGTGCCACCAGTGGACAGGGGGCGAACACCGGGGAGCTGTTTTTT.

The V call is TRBV6-1, the J call TRBJ2-4; weak D call: TRBD1 (6 bases). The CDR3 is 19 amino acids. V lost 4 bases and J lost 0, with 22 bases in between. Germline CDR1 MNHNS, CDR2 SASEGT. The CDR3 DNA reads TGTGCCAGCAGTGGACCGGACAGTCTACGATCAATAGCCAAAAACATTCAGTACTTC. Its translation: CASSGPDSLRSIAKNIQYF.

The V and J genes are TRBV3-1 (or the pseudogene TRBV3-2) and TRBJ1-5, with D possibly being TRBD1 (6 bases). The CDR3 runs 14 residues. The V and J ends lost 1 base and 9 bases respectively, with 13 bases between them. The germline V gene encodes CDR1 LGHDT and CDR2 YNNKEL (reference sequence). The CDR3 DNA reads TGTGCCAGCAGCCAAGCCAGGGGAAGGGGGCCCCAGCATTTT. Its translation: CASSQARGRGPQHF.

In DNA form, the CDR3 reads TGTGCCAGCAGCACTGGACAGGGGACATACAATGAGCAGTTCTTC. Encoded protein: CASSTGQGTYNEQFF. The chain has TRBV5-4 and TRBJ2-1; 9 bases map to TRBD1. J gave up 4 bases and V 4 bases, and 6 bases lay outside the gene matches. Germline lookup yields CDR1 SGHNT and CDR2 YYREEE (reference sequence). This CDR3 region has 15 residues.

The chain employs TRBV7-3 and TRBJ2-2; TRBD2 matches at 11 bases. V lost 10 bases and J lost 3; bases outside the gene matches: 7. The CDR3 is 15 amino acids. The V gene's germline CDR1 is SGHTA and CDR2 FQGTGA. The CDR3 DNA reads as TGTGCCACCTCACTAGCGGGGGATCACACCGGGGAGCTGTTTTTT. Its translation is CATSLAGDHTGELFF.

The chain carries TRBV15 and TRBJ1-1; D unclear. The V end lost 3 bases, the J end lost 0 bases, and 17 bases lay between the germline ends. CDR1 is LNHNV, CDR2 YYDKDF, per germline (reference sequence). CDR3 size: 17 residues. CDR3 protein: CATSSLSIQTLNTEAFF. The DNA of the CDR3 is TGTGCCACCAGCAGTTTATCTATCCAAACTCTGAACACTGAAGCTTTCTTT. Full variable domain (remainder filled in from reference TRBV15 and TRBJ1-1): DAMVIQNPRYQVTQFGKPVTLSCSQTLNHNVMYWYQQKSSQAPKLLFHYYDKDFNNEADTPDNFQSRRPNTSFCFLDIRSPGLGDTAMYLCATSSLSIQTLNTEAFFGQGTRLTVV.

The chain has TRBV5-5 and TRBJ2-3; 8 bases match TRBD2. Germline V gene sequence: CDR1 SGHKS, CDR2 YYEKEE (reference sequence). The CDR3 is made up of 16 amino acids. V lost 3 bases to trimming and J lost 6 bases; unmatched junction nucleotides: 12. The CDR3 loop reads CASSSGTSHIRDTQYF. The CDR3 nucleotides read TGTGCCAGCAGCTCCGGGACTAGTCATATTAGGGATACGCAGTATTTT.

This chain links TRBV19 with TRBJ1-1; 8 nucleotides line up with TRBD1. Germline V gene sequence: CDR1 LNHDA, CDR2 SQIVND (reference sequence). This CDR3 comprises 13 residues. V gave up 7 bases and J gave up 4 bases; unmatched junction bases: 5. CDR3 sequence (DNA): TGTGCCAGTACCAGAGACAGGGGCACTGAAGCTTTCTTT. Residues: CASTRDRGTEAFF. The full variable domain, rest sourced from reference TRBV19 and TRBJ1-1, is DGGITQSPKYLFRKEGQNVTLSCEQNLNHDAMYWYRQDPGQGLRLIYYSQIVNDFQKGDIAEGYSVSREKKESFPLTVTSAQKNPTAFYLCASTRDRGTEAFFGQGTRLTVV.

J is TRBJ2-1 and V is TRBV15; no firm D call. V lost 1 base, J lost 4 bases, and 8 bases lay in between. CDR3 length: 14 amino acids. Germline CDR1 LNHNV, CDR2 YYDKDF (reference sequence). The CDR3 is CATSRAPVYNEQFF. The DNA for the CDR3 is TGTGCCACCAGCAGAGCCCCTGTATACAATGAGCAGTTCTTC.

The V call is TRBV5-1, the J call TRBJ2-5, with 8 bases aligning to TRBD1. Losses at the gene ends were 0 bases for V and 0 bases for J; bases not matched to a gene: 4. This CDR3 is 16 amino acids long. Per germline, CDR1 SGHRS and CDR2 YFSETQ. CDR3 residues: CASSLGGTGYQETQYF. In nucleotides, the CDR3 is TGCGCCAGCAGCTTGGGCGGGACAGGTTACCAAGAGACCCAGTACTTC.